These T cell receptor beta chains were read from a single sample in a study of shared clonotypes between healthy human individuals. The data were produced by immunoSEQ multiplex PCR, yet TCRdb's version contains in-frame clones alone and is incomplete. The sample records roughly 640,000 clones, approximately 79% being singletons. Sequences were obtained from memory CD4+ T cells sorted from blood. Every receptor here comes from a woman between 25 and 40 years old in good health. Both conserved end residues are part of each CDR3. The D gene is left open where the match is weak. Clone size appears in some rows only: once, few, many, or a class for an expanded clone.

clone size,D gene,J gene,V gene,CDR3 protein,CDR3 DNA
-,-,TRBJ2-1,TRBV6-5,CASSMGHRSYNEQFF,TGTGCCAGCAGTATGGGACATCGCTCCTACAATGAGCAGTTCTTC
-,-,TRBJ2-6,TRBV7-8,CASSWDRGSSGANVLTF,TGTGCCAGCAGCTGGGACCGGGGCTCCTCTGGGGCCAACGTCCTGACTTTC
-,-,TRBJ1-4,TRBV11-2,CASSLDHNAREKLFF,TGTGCCAGCAGCTTAGATCATAACGCTAGAGAAAAACTGTTTTTT
-,TRBD1,TRBJ1-3,TRBV30,CAWSVQGAPGNTIYF,TGTGCCTGGAGTGTACAGGGGGCCCCAGGAAACACCATATATTTT
-,-,TRBJ1-1,TRBV9,CASSVLADNTEAFF,TGTGCCAGCAGCGTCCTAGCAGACAACACTGAAGCTTTCTTT
-,-,TRBJ1-6,TRBV2,CASIPRSSYNSPLHF,TGTGCCAGCATTCCACGGAGCTCCTATAATTCACCCCTCCACTTT
-,-,TRBJ2-3,TRBV6-5,CASSSSGILTDTQYF,TGTGCCAGCAGTTCAAGCGGAATACTCACAGATACGCAGTATTTT
-,-,TRBJ1-1,TRBV5-1,CASSEQGSLNTEAFF,TGCGCCAGCAGCGAGCAGGGATCCTTGAACACTGAAGCTTTCTTT
-,TRBD1,TRBJ2-2,TRBV5-1,CASSLARTGAGELFF,TGCGCCAGCAGCTTGGCCAGAACAGGGGCCGGGGAGCTGTTTTTT
-,TRBD2,TRBJ2-1,TRBV4-2,CASSQDLRAGGGNEQFF,TGTGCCAGCAGCCAAGATCTCAGAGCGGGAGGGGGCAATGAGCAGTTCTTC
-,-,TRBJ2-4,TRBV29-1,CSVTVPGAKNIQYF,TGCAGCGTGACCGTCCCTGGGGCCAAAAACATTCAGTACTTC
once,-,TRBJ1-1,TRBV19,CASTVIEGITEAFF,TGTGCTAGTACGGTTATCGAGGGGATTACTGAAGCTTTCTTT
-,TRBD1,TRBJ1-5,TRBV2,CASSEDRGRISQPQHF,TGTGCCAGCAGCGAGGACAGGGGGCGAATTAGTCAGCCCCAGCATTTT
-,TRBD1,TRBJ1-1,TRBV28,CASSTGGRMNTEAFF,TGTGCCAGCAGCACAGGGGGCCGTATGAACACTGAAGCTTTCTTT
-,-,TRBJ2-7,TRBV29-1,CSAKGHYEQYF,TGCAGCGCCAAGGGGCACTACGAGCAGTACTTC
-,TRBD1,TRBJ1-5,TRBV2,CASRGDSELQPQHF,TGTGCCAGCAGGGGGGACAGCGAACTTCAGCCCCAGCATTTT
-,-,TRBJ1-2,TRBV6-6,CASSYPGKGNYGYTF,TGTGCCAGCAGTTACCCAGGGAAAGGGAACTATGGCTACACCTTC
-,-,TRBJ2-2,TRBV30,CAWSPPPLTGELFF,TGTGCCTGGAGTCCACCACCTCTTACCGGGGAGCTGTTTTTT
-,TRBD1,TRBJ1-4,TRBV7-9,CASGTGNNEKLFF,TGTGCCAGCGGGACAGGGAATAATGAAAAACTGTTTTTT
-,-,TRBJ1-4,TRBV4-1,CASSQVVLGGVREKLFF,TGCGCCAGCAGCCAAGTTGTGCTGGGAGGTGTTCGGGAAAAACTGTTTTTT
-,TRBD1,TRBJ2-7,TRBV6-6,CASSSIRTGGNEQYF,TGTGCCAGCAGTTCCATCCGGACAGGGGGCAACGAGCAGTACTTC
-,-,TRBJ2-2,TRBV30,CAWSVQQNTGELFF,TGTGCCTGGAGTGTACAACAAAACACCGGGGAGCTGTTTTTT
-,TRBD2,TRBJ2-3,TRBV14,CASSRGRGEADTQYF,TGTGCCAGCAGCCGGGGTCGGGGGGAAGCAGATACGCAGTATTTT
-,-,TRBJ1-2,TRBV12-5,CASGLTGGGGYTF,TGTGCTAGTGGTTTGACCGGTGGTGGTGGCTACACCTTC
-,-,TRBJ2-2,TRBV28,CASTGDGRGGELFF,TGTGCCAGTACAGGGGACGGGAGAGGCGGGGAGCTGTTTTTT
-,-,TRBJ2-7,TRBV2,CASSELRQSSSYEQYF,TGTGCCAGCAGTGAACTGAGACAGTCGAGCTCCTACGAGCAGTACTTC
-,-,TRBJ1-2,TRBV28,CASSLGSLTSNYGYTF,TGTGCCAGCAGTTTAGGCAGCCTCACCTCTAACTATGGCTACACCTTC
once,TRBD2,TRBJ2-2,TRBV12-5,CASGSTPRAGGVPGELFF,TGTGCTAGTGGTTCCACCCCCAGAGCGGGAGGGGTTCCCGGGGAGCTGTTTTTT
-,-,TRBJ2-3,TRBV5-1,CASRLSDTQYF,TGCGCCAGCAGATTGTCAGATACGCAGTATTTT
-,-,TRBJ2-2,TRBV28,CASSLVSPGELFF,TGTGCCAGCAGTTTGGTCAGCCCCGGGGAGCTGTTTTTT
-,TRBD1,TRBJ2-1,TRBV5-4,CASSYGTGYNEQFF,TGTGCCAGCAGCTACGGGACAGGATACAATGAGCAGTTCTTC
-,TRBD2,TRBJ2-7,TRBV11-2,CASSPGLAGYNSYEQYF,TGTGCCAGCAGCCCCGGACTAGCGGGATACAATTCCTACGAGCAGTACTTC
-,-,TRBJ2-7,TRBV7-2,CASSLAGGTTYEQYF,TGTGCCAGCAGCTTAGCTGGCGGGACCACCTACGAGCAGTACTTC
few,-,TRBJ1-1,TRBV11-2,CASSYGQSVRAFF,TGTGCCAGCAGCTACGGACAGTCCGTGAGAGCTTTCTTT
-,-,TRBJ1-2,TRBV21-1,CASSKEGTGPRVLTNYGYTF,TGTGCCAGCAGCAAAGAGGGAACAGGGCCCAGGGTCCTAACTAACTATGGCTACACCTTC
-,-,TRBJ1-4,TRBV13,CASSYQEGEKLFF,TGTGCCAGCAGCTATCAGGAAGGTGAAAAACTGTTTTTT
-,-,TRBJ2-7,TRBV28,CASSRRSGGDEQYF,TGTGCCAGCAGCCGGCGGTCCGGAGGGGACGAGCAGTACTTC
once,TRBD2,TRBJ2-7,TRBV2,CASSRGGGYEQYF,TGTGCCAGCAGTAGGGGCGGGGGATACGAGCAGTACTTC
-,TRBD1,TRBJ1-2,TRBV7-8,CASSLITGTGRFLNYGYTF,TGTGCCAGCAGCTTAATAACCGGGACAGGGCGATTTCTGAACTATGGCTACACCTTC
-,TRBD1,TRBJ2-7,TRBV14,CASSHLDRAYEQYF,TGTGCCAGCAGCCACTTGGACAGGGCATACGAGCAGTACTTC
-,-,TRBJ2-7,TRBV7-9,CASSSSRTDNEQYF,TGTGCCAGCAGCTCAAGCAGGACTGACAACGAGCAGTACTTC
-,TRBD2,TRBJ2-7,TRBV5-4,CASSPGILAGAGEQYF,TGTGCCAGCAGCCCTGGGATACTAGCGGGAGCCGGCGAGCAGTACTTC
-,-,TRBJ1-1,TRBV6-5,CASSYSSGGEAFF,TGTGCCAGCAGTTACTCTTCGGGCGGGGAAGCTTTCTTT
-,-,TRBJ1-1,TRBV5-1,CASSWGTMSTEAFF,TGCGCCAGCAGCTGGGGGACGATGAGCACTGAAGCTTTCTTT
-,TRBD2,TRBJ2-1,TRBV10-3,CAISPGLAESSYNEQFF,TGTGCCATCAGCCCCGGACTAGCGGAAAGCTCCTACAATGAGCAGTTCTTC
-,TRBD1,TRBJ1-1,TRBV27,CASSLTGGQANTEAFF,TGTGCCAGCAGTTTGACAGGGGGCCAAGCGAACACTGAAGCTTTCTTT
-,-,TRBJ1-1,TRBV5-1,CASSLGPTNTEAFF,TGCGCCAGCAGCTTGGGACCGACGAACACTGAAGCTTTCTTT
few,-,TRBJ1-5,TRBV28,CASSLGGRGDQPQHF,TGTGCCAGCAGTTTGGGGGGTAGAGGGGATCAGCCCCAGCATTTT
few,-,TRBJ1-4,TRBV2,CASSVMGAGTNEKLFF,TGTGCCAGCAGTGTAATGGGGGCGGGTACTAATGAAAAACTGTTTTTT
-,-,TRBJ1-5,TRBV30,CAWSGSRVENNQPQHF,TGTGCCTGGAGTGGATCGAGGGTTGAGAACAATCAGCCCCAGCATTTT
-,-,TRBJ1-5,TRBV4-1,CASSQVPRGGYQPQHF,TGCGCCAGCAGCCAAGTCCCCCGGGGGGGCTATCAGCCCCAGCATTTT
-,-,TRBJ2-6,TRBV9,CASSVVQAGANVLTF,TGTGCCAGCAGCGTAGTACAGGCTGGGGCCAACGTCCTGACTTTC
once,-,TRBJ1-4,TRBV19,CASSPGLNPHEKLFF,TGTGCCAGTAGTCCGGGACTCAACCCCCATGAAAAACTGTTTTTT
-,-,TRBJ2-2,TRBV27,CASAKTGIATGELFF,TGTGCCAGCGCGAAAACAGGGATAGCCACCGGGGAGCTGTTTTTT
-,TRBD1,TRBJ1-4,TRBV4-2,CASSQDRGTGEEKLFF,TGTGCCAGCAGCCAAGATAGGGGGACAGGGGAAGAAAAACTGTTTTTT
few,-,TRBJ2-7,TRBV10-3,CAILGEGAYEQYF,TGTGCCATCCTAGGCGAGGGAGCCTACGAGCAGTACTTC
many,-,TRBJ1-5,TRBV2,CASSEGPPAHQPQHF,TGTGCCAGCAGTGAAGGGCCGCCTGCCCATCAGCCCCAGCATTTT
few,-,TRBJ1-1,TRBV19,CASSMLHLNTEAFF,TGTGCCAGTAGTATGCTGCACCTGAACACTGAAGCTTTCTTT
-,-,TRBJ2-1,TRBV10-2,CASSLEYNEQFF,TGCGCCAGCAGTTTGGAGTACAATGAGCAGTTCTTC